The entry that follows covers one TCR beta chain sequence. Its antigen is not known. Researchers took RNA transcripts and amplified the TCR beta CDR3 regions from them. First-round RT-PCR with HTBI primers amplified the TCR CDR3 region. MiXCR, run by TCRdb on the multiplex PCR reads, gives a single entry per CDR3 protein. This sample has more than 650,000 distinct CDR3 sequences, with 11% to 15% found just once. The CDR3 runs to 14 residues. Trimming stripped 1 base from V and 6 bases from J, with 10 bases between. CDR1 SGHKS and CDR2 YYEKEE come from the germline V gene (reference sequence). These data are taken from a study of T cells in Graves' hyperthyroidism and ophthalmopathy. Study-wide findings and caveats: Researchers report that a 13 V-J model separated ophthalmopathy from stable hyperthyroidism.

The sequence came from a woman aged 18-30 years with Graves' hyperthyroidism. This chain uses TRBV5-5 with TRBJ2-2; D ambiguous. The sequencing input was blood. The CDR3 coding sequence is TGTGCCAGCAGCTTGATTTCGGGCCCCGGGGAGCTGTTTTTT. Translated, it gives CASSLISGPGELFF.